A single sample gave rise to the 26 T cell receptor beta chains below, sequenced in a study of T cell repertoires in cytomegalovirus infection. A single record per CDR3 protein comes from TCRdb applying MiXCR to the reads. The repertoire holds 350,000 to 400,000 distinct CDR3 sequences, with roughly 34% as singletons. Their antigen targets remain unknown. The input for sequencing was cultured PBMCs, taken from culture after CMV antigen stimulation. These receptors originate from a human donor in good health (CMV status not recorded). Some clones in this sample may be carry-over from other donors' samples.

This CDR3 reads CASSLVSNYEAFF. Here the CDR3 DNA reads TGTGCCAGCAGTTTGGTCAGCAACTATGAAGCTTTCTTT. The chain has TRBV28 and TRBJ1-1; D ambiguous. CDR3 length: 13 amino acids. V was pared by 3 bases and J by 7 bases, with 12 bases between. Per germline, CDR1 MDHEN and CDR2 SYDVKM.

This clonotype was detected many times. This chain joins TRBV12-3 or TRBV12-4 and TRBJ1-2; D not resolved. The CDR3 covers 12 residues. The V end lost 5 bases, the J end lost 7 bases, and 11 bases lay between the germline ends. The CDR3, as DNA: TGTGCCAGCAGTCCGTTGGGTTCTGGCTACACCTTC. This sequence encodes CASSPLGSGYTF.

V usage is TRBV7-3 and J usage is TRBJ2-1; unclear D gene. CDR1 and CDR2 from the germline V gene are SGHTA and FQGTGA. The CDR3 contains 15 residues. The V and J ends lost 5 bases and 9 bases respectively, with 20 bases between them. CDR3 loop: CASSDLNLDITEQFF. The CDR3 DNA reads TGTGCCAGCAGCGATCTCAATCTAGATATCACTGAGCAGTTCTTC.

J is TRBJ1-1 and V is TRBV28; D ambiguous. The germline V gene encodes CDR1 MDHEN and CDR2 SYDVKM. The CDR3 consists of 13 residues. Trimming cost V 6 bases and J 2 bases, with 10 bases left between them. The DNA of the CDR3 is TGTGCCAGCAGGCCAACTAGCAACACTGAAGCTTTCTTT. This encodes CASRPTSNTEAFF.

V gene TRBV6-1 combines with J gene TRBJ2-7; no definite D call. The germline V gene has CDR1 MNHNS and CDR2 SASEGT. The V gene lost 5 bases and the J gene lost 2 bases, with 13 bases spanning the gap. The CDR3 is 14 residues long. This chain's CDR3 is CASSYGVTPYEQYF. CDR3 bases: TGTGCCAGCAGTTACGGCGTCACTCCCTACGAGCAGTACTTC.

V and J are TRBV2 and TRBJ2-7; the D gene is possibly TRBD1 (5 bases). This CDR3 contains 12 residues. CDR1 and CDR2 (germline): SNHLY, FYNNEI. CDR3 sequence (DNA): TGTGCCAGCAGTGATTTTAGGCAGGGCCCCTTCGTC. As protein: CASSDFRQGPFV.

The V gene is TRBV25-1, the J gene TRBJ2-3, with TRBD2 matching 7 bases. This CDR3 is built from 15 residues. Losses at the gene ends were 8 bases for V and 4 bases for J; bases not matched to a gene: 12. In germline, CDR1 is MGHDK, CDR2 SYGVNS. The CDR3 DNA sequence: TGTGCCAGCGCTAGCGGCACACGGACCGCAGATACGCAGTATTTT. Protein product: CASASGTRTADTQYF.

The table lists this clonotype with a few counts. This chain links TRBV27 with TRBJ2-7; D is ambiguous. V lost 4 bases and J 0 bases, leaving 10 bases between the germline ends. This CDR3 has 14 amino acids. The germline gives CDR1 MNHEY, CDR2 SMNVEV (reference sequence). CDR3 sequence reads: CASSSYRSSYEQYV. The CDR3 DNA reads TGTGCCAGCAGTTCCTATCGGAGCTCCTACGAGCAGTACGTC.

In its sample, this clonotype was seen many times. This rearrangement joins TRBV11-2 to TRBJ1-6; D remains ambiguous. Trimming cost V 1 base and J 7 bases, with 11 bases left between them. This CDR3 is built from 15 residues. CDR1 and CDR2 (germline): SGHAT, FQNNGV. This CDR3 is CASSLAVSGNSPLHF. In DNA, the CDR3 is TGTGCCAGCAGCTTAGCGGTATCGGGGAATTCACCCCTCCACTTT.

The CDR3 nucleotides read TGTGCCAGCACCCCTTGGAGGACGCCTGAGACCCAGTACTTC. Its translation is CASTPWRTPETQYF. This sequence joins TRBV7-2 and TRBJ2-5; possibly TRBD2 for D (5 bases). The germline V gene has CDR1 SGHTA and CDR2 FQGNSA. V was clipped by 7 bases and J by 5 bases, with 17 bases between them. The CDR3 sequence is 14 residues long.

This chain connects TRBV7-6 to TRBJ1-2; D is ambiguous. The V gene lost 5 bases and the J gene lost 0 bases, with 7 bases spanning the gap. The germline CDR1 and CDR2 sequences are SGHVS and FNYEAQ. The CDR3 totals 13 residues. This chain's CDR3 is CASSRSANYGYTF. CDR3 coding DNA: TGTGCCAGCAGCCGTAGTGCTAACTATGGCTACACCTTC.

This clonotype was observed a few times. The rearrangement uses TRBV3-1 and TRBJ2-5; tentative D call: TRBD2 (6 bases). Germline CDR1 and CDR2: LGHDT and YNNKEL (reference sequence). Trimming removed 2 bases at V and 4 bases at J, with 11 bases between. The CDR3 loop spans 14 amino acids. CDR3 in amino acids: CASSQTTSTETQYF. CDR3 DNA sequence: TGTGCCAGCAGCCAAACGACTAGTACAGAGACCCAGTACTTC.

The rearrangement uses TRBV20-1 and TRBJ2-7, with D perhaps being TRBD1 or TRBD2 (5 bases each). Trimming pared 3 bases from V and 2 bases from J, leaving 5 bases between. Germline V gene lookup returns CDR1 DFQATT and CDR2 SNEGSKA (reference sequence). The CDR3 covers 11 residues. CDR3 loop: CSARGAYEQYF. The CDR3 bases are TGCAGTGCTAGGGGGGCCTACGAGCAGTACTTC.

This chain links TRBV11-2 with TRBJ1-1; no firm D call. Germline V gene lookup returns CDR1 SGHAT and CDR2 FQNNGV. The length of the CDR3 is 15 residues. V was shortened by 6 bases and J by 1 base, with 15 bases between the two germline ends. The CDR3 loop reads CASSRYSAGNTEAFF. The CDR3 DNA sequence: TGTGCCAGCAGTCGATACTCGGCAGGGAACACTGAAGCTTTCTTT.

This clonotype is a singleton in its sample. V gene TRBV12-3 or TRBV12-4 combines with J gene TRBJ2-1; 9 bases are a match to TRBD2. The V gene end was trimmed by 3 bases and the J gene end by 14 bases; junction bases not matched to a gene: 11. The CDR3 covers 14 residues. The CDR3: CASSLSGFSGSKFF. Here the CDR3 DNA reads TGTGCCAGCAGTTTGTCCGGATTTAGCGGGAGCAAGTTCTTC.

As to this clonotype: The CDR3 carries no conserved terminal phenylalanine or tryptophan, so it likely arises from a read error. V and J are TRBV7-3 and TRBJ2-3; 7 nucleotides line up with TRBD1. The CDR3 runs to 15 residues. Germline V CDR1 and CDR2: SGHTA, FQGTGA. Trimming at V came to 1 base and at J to 6 bases, leaving 7 bases not matched to a gene. In nucleotides, the CDR3 is TGTGCCAGCAGCTTAAATACAGGGGCTTGGGATACGCAGTATTAT. Its protein product is CASSLNTGAWDTQYY.

The chain couples TRBV7-2 to TRBJ1-2; 8 bases match TRBD1. With V trimmed by 5 bases and J by 2 bases, 4 bases remained unmatched. From germline, CDR1 is SGHTA and CDR2 FQGNSA. This CDR3 is 14 amino acids long. Written as DNA, the CDR3 is TGTGCCAGCAGCCCGGGACAGGTCAACTATGGCTACACCTTC. Its protein product is CASSPGQVNYGYTF. Together with reference TRBV7-2 and TRBJ1-2, the CDR3 gives the full variable domain: GAGVSQSPSNKVTEKGKDVELRCDPISGHTALYWYRQSLGQGLEFLIYFQGNSAPDKSGLPSDRFSAERTGGSVSTLTIQRTQQEDSAVYLCASSPGQVNYGYTFGSGTRLTVV.

This chain uses TRBV7-6 with TRBJ2-7; D is ambiguous. With 1 base removed from V and 6 bases from J, the gap between germline ends came to 16 bases. CDR1 SGHVS and CDR2 FNYEAQ come from the germline V gene. CDR3 size: 15 residues. CDR3 bases: TGTGCCAGCAGCTTAGGTGCAAGCATTGTCGTCGAGCAGTACTTC. Translation: CASSLGASIVVEQYF.

This clonotype has ten or more counts. V is TRBV5-4 and J is TRBJ2-5; 8 bases are a match to TRBD2. Trimming cost V 4 bases and J 3 bases; bases outside gene matches: 11. The CDR3 is 16 residues long. CDR1 is SGHNT, CDR2 YYREEE, per germline (reference sequence). The chain's CDR3 is CASSGGTSAVKETQYF. The CDR3 nucleotides read TGTGCCAGCAGCGGGGGGACTAGTGCGGTGAAAGAGACCCAGTACTTC.

The V and J genes are TRBV4-3 and TRBJ2-3; perhaps TRBD1 as D (5 bases). The CDR3 totals 15 residues. V was clipped by 3 bases and J by 0 bases, with 10 bases between them. Germline CDR1 LGHNA, CDR2 YSLEER. CDR3 amino acids: CASSQGLRSTDTQYF. The CDR3 DNA follows: TGCGCCAGCAGCCAGGGGCTACGGAGCACAGATACGCAGTATTTT.

J is TRBJ1-5 and V is TRBV27; the match to TRBD1 covers 8 bases. The germline V gene has CDR1 MNHEY and CDR2 SMNVEV (reference sequence). V lost 6 bases to trimming and J lost 3 bases; unmatched junction nucleotides: 7. The CDR3 spans 15 residues. The CDR3 region has the DNA TGTGCCAGCAGCCAATTTCAGGGGGCCAATCAGCCCCAGCATTTT. It encodes CASSQFQGANQPQHF.

This chain links TRBV2 with TRBJ2-1, with 7 bases that match TRBD2. The CDR3 consists of 15 residues. The V segment lost 5 bases and the J segment 4 bases; nucleotides outside the gene matches: 8. Germline V gene lookup returns CDR1 SNHLY and CDR2 FYNNEI. In DNA form, the CDR3 reads TGTGCCAGCAGTATGGGGCGGGAGTCTTACAATGAGCAGTTCTTC. Protein sequence: CASSMGRESYNEQFF.

This clonotype was found a few times. The gene calls are TRBV4-1 and TRBJ2-7; D tentatively fits TRBD1 or TRBD2 (5 bases each). V dropped 4 bases and J dropped 0 bases, with 10 bases sitting between them. CDR3 length: 14 amino acids. Germline CDR1 and CDR2: MGHRA and YSYEKL. The CDR3: CASSPGTVSYEQYF. CDR3 nucleotides: TGCGCCAGCAGCCCCGGGACGGTCTCCTACGAGCAGTACTTC.

This chain connects TRBV19 to TRBJ1-3; 9 bases align to TRBD1. The junction had 8 bases not matched to a gene; V was cut back by 5 bases and J by 0 bases. Germline assignment: CDR1 LNHDA and CDR2 SQIVND (reference sequence). The CDR3 totals 17 residues. The CDR3 DNA sequence: TGTGCCAGTAGTCCCCGGACAGGGGCCAACTCTGGAAACACCATATATTTT. Translating it yields CASSPRTGANSGNTIYF.

Only a few counts were recorded for this clonotype. The chain carries TRBV10-3 and TRBJ2-1; tentatively, D is TRBD2 (6 bases). This CDR3 is 13 amino acids long. Germline lookup yields CDR1 ENHRY and CDR2 SYGVKD. Trimming removed 5 bases at V and 9 bases at J, with 14 bases between. Here the CDR3 reads CAISRGAYGEQFF. Written as DNA, the CDR3 is TGTGCCATCAGTCGCGGGGCCTATGGTGAGCAGTTCTTC.

Note on this clonotype: The CDR3 end shows no conserved phenylalanine or tryptophan, and so a read error is likely. The limits of the CDR3 on the DNA are not certain, so only TCRdb's listed CDR3 is given. The chain uses TRBV28 and TRBJ1-1; the tabulated D call, TRBD1, remains unverified against the DNA. The CDR3 spans 16 residues, counting both ends. Germline V gene sequence: CDR1 MDHEN, CDR2 SYDVKM. CDR3 protein: CASTPHGGPMNTEASV.